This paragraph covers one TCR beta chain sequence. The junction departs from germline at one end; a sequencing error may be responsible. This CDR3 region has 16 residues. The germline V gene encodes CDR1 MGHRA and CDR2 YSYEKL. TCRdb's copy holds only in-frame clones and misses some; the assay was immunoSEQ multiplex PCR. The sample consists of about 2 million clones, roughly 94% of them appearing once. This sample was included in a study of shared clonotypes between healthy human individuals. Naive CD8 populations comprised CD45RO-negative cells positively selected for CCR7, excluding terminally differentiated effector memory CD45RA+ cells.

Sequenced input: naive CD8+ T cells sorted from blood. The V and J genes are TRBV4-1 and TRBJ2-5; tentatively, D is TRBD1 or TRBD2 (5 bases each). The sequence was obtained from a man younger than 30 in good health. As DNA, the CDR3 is TGCGCCAGCAGCAAAGACCCCACGGGACCCGGAGAGACCCAGTACTTC. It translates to CASSKDPTGPGETQYF.